This is a list of T cell receptor beta chains from one sample in a study of shared clonotypes between healthy human individuals. Generated by immunoSEQ multiplex PCR, the TCRdb table keeps only in-frame clones and is missing some. The sample records about 1 million clones, around four fifths being singletons. The material sequenced was memory CD4+ T cells sorted from blood. These receptor sequences come from a man between 18 and 35 years old in good health. Both conserved end residues are part of each CDR3. Fields, in order: CDR3 length, J gene, D gene, V gene, clone size, CDR3 protein, CDR3 DNA. D genes are given only for firm matches. The size field is filled for only some rows; it gives once, few, many or a size class.

16	TRBJ1-1	NA	TRBV14	many	CASSQDRWPQNTEAFF	TGTGCCAGCAGCCAAGATAGGTGGCCGCAGAACACTGAAGCTTTCTTT
17	TRBJ2-7	NA	TRBV1	NA	CTSSQEHGQGSSYEQYF	TGCACCAGCAGCCAAGAACACGGACAGGGGAGCTCCTACGAGCAGTACTTC
15	TRBJ2-1	TRBD2	TRBV11-3	once	CASSLDSGGFPEQFF	TGTGCCAGCAGCTTAGATAGCGGGGGTTTCCCCGAGCAGTTCTTC
14	TRBJ2-7	NA	TRBV5-1	NA	CASSARDGPYEQYF	TGCGCCAGCAGCGCCCGGGACGGACCCTACGAGCAGTACTTC
15	TRBJ2-7	NA	TRBV6-6	NA	CASSYGGGHSYEQYF	TGTGCCAGCAGTTACGGCGGGGGCCACTCCTACGAGCAGTACTTC
15	TRBJ2-3	NA	TRBV19	NA	CASSIGTGRADTQYF	TGTGCCAGTAGTATAGGGACAGGGAGGGCAGATACGCAGTATTTT
14	TRBJ1-1	NA	TRBV5-4	NA	CASNGVGLNTEAFF	TGTGCCAGCAATGGGGTGGGGCTGAACACTGAAGCTTTCTTT
14	TRBJ1-1	NA	TRBV6-4	NA	CASRLHAGVTEAFF	TGTGCCAGCAGGCTCCATGCGGGTGTCACTGAAGCTTTCTTT
17	TRBJ2-3	TRBD2	TRBV7-8	few	CASSFTTSGGPVGTQYF	TGTGCCAGCAGCTTCACGACTAGCGGGGGGCCTGTTGGTACGCAGTATTTT
13	TRBJ1-2	NA	TRBV28	NA	CASSLGHNYGYTF	TGTGCCAGCAGTTTAGGACATAACTATGGCTACACCTTC
14	TRBJ2-2	NA	TRBV19	NA	CASSIVATTGELFF	TGTGCCAGTAGTATTGTGGCTACCACCGGGGAGCTGTTTTTT
14	TRBJ1-1	TRBD1	TRBV18	few	CASSGTGWDTEAFF	TGTGCCAGCTCCGGGACAGGGTGGGACACTGAAGCTTTCTTT
12	TRBJ2-3	NA	TRBV28	NA	CASSSPADTQYF	TGTGCCAGCAGTTCGCCCGCCGATACGCAGTATTTT
13	TRBJ1-2	TRBD1	TRBV28	NA	CASSRDRVNGYTF	TGTGCCAGCAGTCGGGACAGGGTGAATGGCTACACCTTC
14	TRBJ1-1	NA	TRBV2	NA	CASSGGVENTEAFF	TGTGCCAGCAGTGGCGGGGTGGAGAACACTGAAGCTTTCTTT
13	TRBJ1-5	NA	TRBV10-3	few	CAVGEPSNQPQHF	TGTGCGGTCGGGGAACCTAGCAATCAGCCCCAGCATTTT
16	TRBJ2-3	NA	TRBV30	once	CAWTHGRGDGMDTQYF	TGTGCCTGGACTCACGGAAGAGGGGATGGTATGGATACGCAGTATTTT
16	TRBJ1-2	TRBD1	TRBV15	NA	CATSRDRTGRNYGYTF	TGTGCCACCAGCAGAGACCGGACAGGGAGGAACTATGGCTACACCTTC
13	TRBJ2-7	NA	TRBV18	NA	CASSPFRMYEQYF	TGTGCCAGCTCACCGTTCAGGATGTACGAGCAGTACTTC
15	TRBJ2-7	NA	TRBV11-2	NA	CASSFIQGGSYEQYF	TGTGCCAGCAGCTTTATACAGGGGGGGTCCTACGAGCAGTACTTC
12	TRBJ2-7	NA	TRBV7-9	NA	CASSLLSFEQYF	TGTGCCAGCAGCTTACTCTCTTTCGAGCAGTACTTC
16	TRBJ2-7	TRBD1	TRBV10-3	once	CAISARTGDISYEQYF	TGTGCCATCAGTGCTAGGACAGGGGATATATCCTACGAGCAGTACTTC
13	TRBJ2-5	TRBD2	TRBV5-4	NA	CASRLALQETQYF	TGTGCCAGCAGACTAGCGCTCCAAGAGACCCAGTACTTC
16	TRBJ2-2	NA	TRBV2	NA	CASSAWGGQGSGELFF	TGTGCCAGCAGTGCGTGGGGAGGGCAGGGGAGCGGGGAGCTGTTTTTT
14	TRBJ2-7	NA	TRBV11-2	few	CASSLMDATYEQYF	TGTGCCAGCAGCTTAATGGACGCAACCTACGAGCAGTACTTC
15	TRBJ1-5	NA	TRBV19	NA	CASSNGQRGNQPQHF	TGTGCCAGTAGTAATGGACAGAGGGGCAATCAGCCCCAGCATTTT
13	TRBJ1-1	NA	TRBV30	NA	CAWIRYRNAEAFF	TGTGCCTGGATTAGGTACAGAAACGCTGAAGCTTTCTTT
20	TRBJ2-6	TRBD2	TRBV2	NA	CASSHTSGRAQRTGANVLTF	TGTGCCAGCAGCCACACTAGCGGGAGGGCCCAAAGAACTGGGGCCAACGTCCTGACTTTC
15	TRBJ1-5	TRBD1	TRBV6-1	NA	CASTRQGASRQPQHF	TGTGCCAGCACTAGACAGGGGGCGTCTCGTCAGCCCCAGCATTTT
15	TRBJ2-7	TRBD2	TRBV5-6	NA	CASSSGLAGLYEQYF	TGTGCCAGCAGCTCGGGACTAGCGGGCCTCTACGAGCAGTACTTC
17	TRBJ2-1	TRBD2	TRBV5-4	NA	CASSTLAAALLYNEQFF	TGTGCCAGCAGCACCCTAGCGGCCGCTTTACTTTACAATGAGCAGTTCTTC